This record concerns one T cell receptor (beta chain) sequence. Its specificity is not known. Trimming stripped 2 bases from V and 6 bases from J, with 16 bases between. The germline gives CDR1 GTSNPN, CDR2 SVGIG (reference sequence). The CDR3 loop spans 15 amino acids. Some clones are missing from TCRdb's copy, which holds only in-frame ones; the method was immunoSEQ multiplex PCR. Here the sample spans about 80,000 clones, 70% to 90% being singletons. The sample comes from a study of T cell responses to AZD1222 COVID-19 vaccine. Study conclusions and caveats: Only a handful of AZD1222 recipients, roughly 6 in all, had baseline seropositivity. Receipt of two AZD1222 doses was followed by a rise in Spike-specific TCR breadth and depth. The span of vaccine-associated CD4 TCRs extended across spike, with dominance at 160-218 and 743-854.

This chain links TRBV30 with TRBJ1-4; possibly TRBD1 for D (5 bases). The source was peripheral blood, collected 28 days after the second AZD1222 dose. The clonotype originates from an adult who received the AZD1222 COVID-19 vaccine. The CDR3 nucleotides read TGTGCCTGGAGTCCGCGGGCAGGGAGGCATGAAAAACTGTTTTTT. This encodes CAWSPRAGRHEKLFF.